This T cell receptor beta chain was recorded in a study of blood T cell repertoires in COVID-19. Study in general: The United States, Italy and Spain were the sources of the acute and convalescent COVID-19 samples. Nucleic acid was either cDNA or gDNA, and it came from T cells, B-cell-depleted T cells, or PBMCs.

Study processing details: Amplification with reference gene primers provided the estimates of nucleated cell counts. Using immunoSEQ multiplex PCR, the repertoire was profiled, and TCRdb retains in-frame clones only, with some absent. That table supplies the V and J calls and clone size; D and trimming were determined from the DNA. The repertoire includes approximately 190,000 clones, roughly nine tenths of them detected once, and roughly 2% sits in the top ten. The V and J ends lost 2 bases and 7 bases, in that order; junction bases with no gene match: 6. CDR1 and CDR2 (germline): SGDLS, YYNGEE. The CDR3 runs to 15 residues.

The source of this sequence is a man between 65 and 85 years old with active or convalescent COVID-19. This sequence joins TRBV9 and TRBJ2-2, with 9 bases aligning to TRBD1. The sequenced sample was peripheral blood. The DNA of the CDR3 is TGTGCCAGCAGCGTTCAGGACAGGGGCTACGGGGAGCTGTTTTTT. Amino acids: CASSVQDRGYGELFF.